This T cell receptor (beta chain) was observed in a study of T-cell reconstitution after alpha-beta-depleted transplantation in children. Study-level findings and limits: Two months or so post-transplant, alpha-beta T cells reportedly derived from several hundred expanded graft clones. Newly generated T cells supplied most T-cell counts and diversity one year post-transplant. Surviving recipient T cells and thymic progenitors underlay high day-60 TCRbeta diversity in some patients.

As it was prepared, the TCRbeta library received unique molecular identifiers. MiXCR, applied by TCRdb to the PCR reads, yields one record per CDR3 protein. The profile shows around 200,000 distinct CDR3 sequences, roughly 8.3% of them singletons. Notes on this clonotype: As yet, its antigen is unknown.

Germline CDR1 MNHEY, CDR2 SVGEGT. V shed 8 bases, J shed 13 bases, and the junction held 22 bases outside the gene matches. CDR3 length: 17 residues. The sequencing used PBMCs, mostly from graft donor cells, collected 360 days after TCRalphabeta/CD19-depleted stem cell transplant. This sequence was found in a male patient between 2 and 15 years old who had a stem cell transplant for acute myeloid leukemia, so the T cells may come from the graft donor. The rearrangement links TRBV6-2 or TRBV6-3 to TRBJ2-1; 11 nucleotides line up with TRBD2. As DNA, the CDR3 is TGTGCCAGCGAGGTATTAGCGGGAGGGCCTTCTGGACAAAGCCAGTTCTTC. Encoded protein: CASEVLAGGPSGQSQFF.